Detailed here is one T cell receptor (beta chain). The data were taken from a study of shared clonotypes between healthy human individuals. Study details: Each donor's CD4 naive and CD4 memory cells filled three plates apiece, CD8 naive two, and CD8 memory one.

Assay execution proceeded at the deep level. When replicate PCRs were run on sorted subsets, they used 200 to 250 ng DNA, some 29,000 T cell genomes. Repertoires were generated with immunoSEQ multiplex PCR, while TCRdb's copy carries only in-frame clones and drops some. The sample includes about 2.2 million clones, approximately 92% of them seen just once. Naive CD8 populations comprised CD45RO-negative cells positively selected for CCR7, excluding terminally differentiated effector memory CD45RA+ cells. CDR1 is SGHDT, CDR2 YYEEEE, per germline. CDR3 length: 11 amino acids. V shed 7 bases and J shed 9 bases, with 14 bases lying between them.

J is TRBJ2-7 and V is TRBV5-6; TRBD2 is a possible D gene (5 bases). The sequence was obtained from a man younger than 30 in good health. Some clones in this sample may be carry-over from other donors' samples. The specimen sequenced was naive CD8+ T cells from PBMCs. For the CDR3, the DNA is TGTGCCAGCCGGGGTGGACTCCTGCAGTACTTC. Translating it yields CASRGGLLQYF.